This is a list of T cell receptor beta chains from one sample in a study of PD-1 blockade in classical Hodgkin lymphoma. Sequenced by immunoSEQ multiplex PCR; TCRdb stores in-frame clones only, minus some. Among 70,000 or so clones listed, over 90% were seen once. The sample comprised peripheral blood mononuclear cells (PBMCs). These receptor sequences come from a human donor with classical Hodgkin lymphoma. CDR3s leave out the opening cysteine and the closing phenylalanine or tryptophan. The order of the fields is V gene, CDR3 protein.

V: TRBV29-1
CDR3: SVAEGSYQETQY

V: TRBV2
CDR3: ASPGGMNTEAF

V: TRBV14
CDR3: ASSQVGQSGGAASTDTQY

V: TRBV15
CDR3: ATSRKGTEAF

V: TRBV7-2
CDR3: ASSLGRGNYGYT

V: TRBV30
CDR3: AWSEDRPSYEQY

V: TRBV4-1
CDR3: ASSQLGYGYT

V: TRBV4-1
CDR3: ASSQERGLGQGAGGYT

V: TRBV5-4
CDR3: ASSLPGPDGYT

V: TRBV9
CDR3: ASSQGPSPGELF

V: TRBV7-8
CDR3: ASSPIPLNVNTGELF

V: TRBV28
CDR3: ASSLGGQETQY

V: TRBV5-1
CDR3: ASSLTTAGDTEAF

V: TRBV21-1
CDR3: ASSLRGQGGTYEQY

V: TRBV21-1
CDR3: ASSMGQREQF

V: TRBV7-9
CDR3: ASSSAGVWVYEQY

V: TRBV9
CDR3: ASRTLTSGDTNIQY

V: TRBV10-2
CDR3: ASSETGLGEAF

V: TRBV28
CDR3: ASSFGGGTVEDEQY

V: TRBV29-1
CDR3: SVRTLAIRETQY

V: TRBV19
CDR3: ASSEWDNSPLH

V: TRBV5-8
CDR3: ASSLYEGQGETQY

V: TRBV5-4
CDR3: ASRRRQGKNEQF

V: TRBV11-2
CDR3: ASSRTGPYTGELF

V: TRBV9
CDR3: ASSYGGVNTEAF

V: TRBV5-1
CDR3: ASSTGLAGGPEDEQF

V: TRBV9
CDR3: ASRNQISDTQY

V: TRBV21-1
CDR3: ASTLSDVLYGYT

V: TRBV7-9
CDR3: ASSSLPGGWDEKLF